This T cell receptor (beta chain) was captured by sequencing in a study of beta chain features in type 1 diabetes. General study results and limits: Patients with Type 1 diabetes showed moderately but significantly shorter TCRB CDR3s in all four CD4+ subsets.

This CDR3 is 14 amino acids long. The V end was cut by 4 bases, the J end by 8 bases, with 17 bases between. The germline CDR1 and CDR2 sequences are MNHNS and SASEGT. This clone was picked up a small number of times. Its antigen is currently unknown. Since all of the isolated RNA was reverse transcribed, expressed TCRB transcripts were what got sequenced. Libraries were prepared by immunoSEQ multiplex PCR; TCRdb keeps only in-frame clonotypes and omits some of them. The sample includes 350,000 to 450,000 clones, over 11% of them seen just once. The rearrangement joins TRBV6-1 to TRBJ1-1; D is perhaps TRBD1 (5 bases). The receptor was isolated from a man under 40 in good health. What was sequenced was naive CD4+ T cells from blood. CDR3 coding DNA: TGTGCCAGCAGTGCCGGGACTCTAAAGGTGGAAGCTTTCTTT. Translating it yields CASSAGTLKVEAFF.